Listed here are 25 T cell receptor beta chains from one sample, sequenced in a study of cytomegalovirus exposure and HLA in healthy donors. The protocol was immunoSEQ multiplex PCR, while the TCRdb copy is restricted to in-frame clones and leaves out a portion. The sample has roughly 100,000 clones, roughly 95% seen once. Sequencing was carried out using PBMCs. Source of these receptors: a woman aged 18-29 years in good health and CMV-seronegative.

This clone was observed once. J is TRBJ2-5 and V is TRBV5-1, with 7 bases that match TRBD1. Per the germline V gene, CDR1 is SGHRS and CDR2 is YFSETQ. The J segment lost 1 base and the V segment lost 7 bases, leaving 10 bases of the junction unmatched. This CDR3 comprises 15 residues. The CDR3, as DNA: TGCGCCAGCGCCCCCCTAGGGGGCCTCCAAGAGACCCAGTACTTC. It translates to CASAPLGGLQETQYF.

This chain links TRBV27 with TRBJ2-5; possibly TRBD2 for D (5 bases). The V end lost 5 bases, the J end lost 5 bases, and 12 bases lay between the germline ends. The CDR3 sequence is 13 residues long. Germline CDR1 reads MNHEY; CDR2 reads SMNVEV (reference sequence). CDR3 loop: CASSPNGGETQYF. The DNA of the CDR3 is TGTGCCAGCAGTCCCAACGGCGGGGAGACCCAGTACTTC.

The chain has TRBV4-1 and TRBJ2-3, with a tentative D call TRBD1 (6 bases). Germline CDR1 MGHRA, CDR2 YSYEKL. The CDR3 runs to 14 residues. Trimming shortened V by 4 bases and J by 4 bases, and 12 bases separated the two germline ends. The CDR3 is CASSLWDTADTQYF. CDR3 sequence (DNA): TGCGCCAGCAGCCTATGGGACACAGCAGATACGCAGTATTTT.

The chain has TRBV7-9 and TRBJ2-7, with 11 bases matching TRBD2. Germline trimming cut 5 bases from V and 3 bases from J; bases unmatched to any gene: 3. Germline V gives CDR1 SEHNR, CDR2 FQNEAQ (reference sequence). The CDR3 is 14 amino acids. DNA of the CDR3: TGTGCCAGCAGCCCGACTAGCGGGGTCTACGAGCAGTACTTC. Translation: CASSPTSGVYEQYF.

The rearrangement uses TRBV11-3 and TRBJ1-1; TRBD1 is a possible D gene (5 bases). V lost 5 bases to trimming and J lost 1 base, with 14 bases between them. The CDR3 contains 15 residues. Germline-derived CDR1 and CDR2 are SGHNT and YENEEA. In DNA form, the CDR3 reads TGTGCCAGCAGCCAATCGACAGTGGGGAACACTGAAGCTTTCTTT. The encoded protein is CASSQSTVGNTEAFF.

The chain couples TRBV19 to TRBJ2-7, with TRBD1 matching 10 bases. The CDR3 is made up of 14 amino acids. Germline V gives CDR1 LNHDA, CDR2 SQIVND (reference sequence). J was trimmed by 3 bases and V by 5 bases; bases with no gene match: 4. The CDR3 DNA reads TGTGCCAGTAGTCCGGGACAGGGGTTCTACGAGCAGTACTTC. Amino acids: CASSPGQGFYEQYF. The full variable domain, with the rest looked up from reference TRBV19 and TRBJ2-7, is DGGITQSPKYLFRKEGQNVTLSCEQNLNHDAMYWYRQDPGQGLRLIYYSQIVNDFQKGDIAEGYSVSREKKESFPLTVTSAQKNPTAFYLCASSPGQGFYEQYFGPGTRLTVT.

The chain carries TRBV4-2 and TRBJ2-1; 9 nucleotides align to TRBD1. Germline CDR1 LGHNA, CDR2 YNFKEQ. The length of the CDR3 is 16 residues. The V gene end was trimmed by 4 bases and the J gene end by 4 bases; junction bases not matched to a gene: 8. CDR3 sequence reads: CASSRLDRGTYNEQFF. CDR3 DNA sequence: TGTGCCAGCAGCCGCCTCGACAGGGGGACTTACAATGAGCAGTTCTTC.

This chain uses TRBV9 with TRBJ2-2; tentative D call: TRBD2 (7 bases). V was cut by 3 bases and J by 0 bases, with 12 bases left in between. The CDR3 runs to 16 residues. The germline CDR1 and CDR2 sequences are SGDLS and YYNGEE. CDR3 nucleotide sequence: TGTGCCAGCAGCGGGCGGGGGCTCTCGAACACCGGGGAGCTGTTTTTT. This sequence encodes CASSGRGLSNTGELFF.

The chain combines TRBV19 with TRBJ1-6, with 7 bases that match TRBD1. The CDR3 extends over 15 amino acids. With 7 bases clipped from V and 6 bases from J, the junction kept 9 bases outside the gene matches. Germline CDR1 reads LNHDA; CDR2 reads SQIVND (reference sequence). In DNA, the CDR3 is TGTGCCAGTACGCGTCGGGACAGCGTTAATTCACCCCTCCACTTT. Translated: CASTRRDSVNSPLHF.

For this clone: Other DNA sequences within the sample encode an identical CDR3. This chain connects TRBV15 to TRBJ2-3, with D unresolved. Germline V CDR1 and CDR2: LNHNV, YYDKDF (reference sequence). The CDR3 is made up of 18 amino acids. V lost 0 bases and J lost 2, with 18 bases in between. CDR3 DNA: TGTGCCACCAGCAGAGATCTGGTTTCCGCGAGGAACACAGATACGCAGTATTTT. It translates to CATSRDLVSARNTDTQYF.

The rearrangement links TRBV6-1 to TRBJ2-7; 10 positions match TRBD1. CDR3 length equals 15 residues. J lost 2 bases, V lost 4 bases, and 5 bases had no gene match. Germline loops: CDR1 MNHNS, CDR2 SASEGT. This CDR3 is CASSVLGQGTYEQYF. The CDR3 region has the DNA TGTGCCAGCAGTGTTTTGGGACAGGGGACCTACGAGCAGTACTTC.

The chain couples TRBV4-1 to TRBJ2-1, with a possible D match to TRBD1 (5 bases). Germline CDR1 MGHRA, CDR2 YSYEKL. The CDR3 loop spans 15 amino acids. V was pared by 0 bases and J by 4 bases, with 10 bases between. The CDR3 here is CASSQDTRVYNEQFF. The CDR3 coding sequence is TGCGCCAGCAGCCAAGATACCAGGGTTTACAATGAGCAGTTCTTC.

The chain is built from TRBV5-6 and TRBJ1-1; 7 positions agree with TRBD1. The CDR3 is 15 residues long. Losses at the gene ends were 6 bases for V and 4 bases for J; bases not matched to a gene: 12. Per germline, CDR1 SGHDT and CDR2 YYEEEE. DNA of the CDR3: TGTGCCAGCATCCTAGCAGGGGGTAGGAGCACTGAAGCTTTCTTT. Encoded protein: CASILAGGRSTEAFF.

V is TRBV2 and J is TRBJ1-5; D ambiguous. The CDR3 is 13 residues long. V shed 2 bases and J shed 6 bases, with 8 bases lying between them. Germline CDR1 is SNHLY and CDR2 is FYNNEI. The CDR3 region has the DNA TGTGCCAGCAGTGAATTCGGGTCTCAGCCCCAGCATTTT. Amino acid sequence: CASSEFGSQPQHF.

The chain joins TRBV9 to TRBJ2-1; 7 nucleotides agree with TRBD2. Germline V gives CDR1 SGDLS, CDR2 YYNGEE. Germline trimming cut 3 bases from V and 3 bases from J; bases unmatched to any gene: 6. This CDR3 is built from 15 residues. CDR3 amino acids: CASSALAGDYNEQFF. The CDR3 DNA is TGTGCCAGCAGCGCTTTAGCGGGCGACTACAATGAGCAGTTCTTC.

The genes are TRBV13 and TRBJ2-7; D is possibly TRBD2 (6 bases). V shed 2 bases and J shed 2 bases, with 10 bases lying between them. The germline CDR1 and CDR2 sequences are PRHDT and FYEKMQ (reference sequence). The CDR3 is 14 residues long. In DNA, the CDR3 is TGTGCCAGCAGCTTACGACTAGAGGCCTACGAGCAGTACTTC. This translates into CASSLRLEAYEQYF.

In DNA, the CDR3 is TGTGCCAGCAGCCCCCGCCTGGGCGGGAGGGATGATACGCAGTATTTT. Encoded protein: CASSPRLGGRDDTQYF. The rearrangement links TRBV11-3 to TRBJ2-3; the match to TRBD2 covers 9 bases. The CDR3 is made up of 16 amino acids. The junction had 12 bases not matched to a gene; V was cut back by 5 bases and J by 6 bases. Germline CDR1 reads SGHNT; CDR2 reads YENEEA.

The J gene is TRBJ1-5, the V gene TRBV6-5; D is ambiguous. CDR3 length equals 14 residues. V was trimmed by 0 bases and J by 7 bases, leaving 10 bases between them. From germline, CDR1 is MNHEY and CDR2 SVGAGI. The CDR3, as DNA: TGTGCCAGCAGTTACTCCGGTGGAGACCAGCCCCAGCATTTT. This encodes CASSYSGGDQPQHF.

This CDR3 is CAISESVGRGEQFF. DNA for the CDR3: TGTGCCATCAGTGAGTCCGTCGGGCGGGGTGAGCAGTTCTTC. V usage is TRBV10-3 and J usage is TRBJ2-1; D is perhaps TRBD2 (6 bases). CDR1 and CDR2 (germline): ENHRY, SYGVKD. V was clipped by 0 bases and J by 9 bases, with 12 bases between them. There are 14 residues in the CDR3.

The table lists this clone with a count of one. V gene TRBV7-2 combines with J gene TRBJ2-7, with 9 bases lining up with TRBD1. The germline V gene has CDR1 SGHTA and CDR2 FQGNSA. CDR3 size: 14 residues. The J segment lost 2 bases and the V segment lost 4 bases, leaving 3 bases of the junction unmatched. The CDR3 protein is CASSSQGATYEQYF. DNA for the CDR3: TGTGCCAGCAGCTCACAGGGGGCGACCTACGAGCAGTACTTC.

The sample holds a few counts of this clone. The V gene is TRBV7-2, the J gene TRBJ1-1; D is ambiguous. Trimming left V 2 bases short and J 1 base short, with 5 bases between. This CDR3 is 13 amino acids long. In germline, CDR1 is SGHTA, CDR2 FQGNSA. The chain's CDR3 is CASSLSSNTEAFF. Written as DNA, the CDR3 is TGTGCCAGCAGCTTATCCTCGAACACTGAAGCTTTCTTT.

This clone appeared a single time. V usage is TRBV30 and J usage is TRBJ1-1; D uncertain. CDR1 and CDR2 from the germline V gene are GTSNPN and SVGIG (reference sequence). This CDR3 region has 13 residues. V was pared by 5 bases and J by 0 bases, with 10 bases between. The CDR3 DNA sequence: TGTGCCTGGTGGCGGCGATTGAACACTGAAGCTTTCTTT. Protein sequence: CAWWRRLNTEAFF.

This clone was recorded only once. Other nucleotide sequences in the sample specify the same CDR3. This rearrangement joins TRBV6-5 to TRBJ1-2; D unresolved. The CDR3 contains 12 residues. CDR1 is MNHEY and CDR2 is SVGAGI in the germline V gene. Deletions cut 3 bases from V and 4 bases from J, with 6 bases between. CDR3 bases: TGTGCCAGCAGTTATACTGGCTATGGCTACACCTTC. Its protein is CASSYTGYGYTF.

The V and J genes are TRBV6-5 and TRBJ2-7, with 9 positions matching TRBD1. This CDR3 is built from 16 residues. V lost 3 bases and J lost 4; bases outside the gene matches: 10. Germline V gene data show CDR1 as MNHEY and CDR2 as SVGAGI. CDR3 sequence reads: CASSYSTGTGIYEQYF. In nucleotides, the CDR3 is TGTGCCAGCAGTTATTCGACCGGGACAGGGATTTACGAGCAGTACTTC.

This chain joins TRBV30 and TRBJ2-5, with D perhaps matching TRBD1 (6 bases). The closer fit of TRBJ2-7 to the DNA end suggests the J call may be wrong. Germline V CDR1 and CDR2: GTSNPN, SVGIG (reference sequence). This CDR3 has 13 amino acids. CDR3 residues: CAWSVQGTGEQYF. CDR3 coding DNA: TGTGCCTGGAGTGTACAGGGTACCGGCGAGCAGTACTTC.